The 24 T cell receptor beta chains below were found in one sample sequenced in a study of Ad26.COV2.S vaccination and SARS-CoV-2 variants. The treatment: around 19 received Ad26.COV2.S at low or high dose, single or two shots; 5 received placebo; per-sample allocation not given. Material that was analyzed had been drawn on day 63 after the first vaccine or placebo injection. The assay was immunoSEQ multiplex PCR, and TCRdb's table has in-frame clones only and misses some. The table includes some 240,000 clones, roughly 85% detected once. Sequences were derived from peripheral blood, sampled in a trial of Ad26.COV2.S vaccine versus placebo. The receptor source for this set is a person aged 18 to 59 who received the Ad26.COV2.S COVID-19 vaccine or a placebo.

Here the CDR3 reads CASSLEYWAGGIDTQYF. CDR3 bases: TGTGCCAGCAGCTTAGAGTACTGGGCAGGGGGGATAGATACGCAGTATTTT. The gene calls are TRBV7-2 and TRBJ2-3; D might be TRBD1 (7 bases). The CDR3 is 17 amino acids. In germline, CDR1 is SGHTA, CDR2 FQGNSA. Trimming shortened V by 1 base and J by 5 bases, and 19 bases separated the two germline ends.

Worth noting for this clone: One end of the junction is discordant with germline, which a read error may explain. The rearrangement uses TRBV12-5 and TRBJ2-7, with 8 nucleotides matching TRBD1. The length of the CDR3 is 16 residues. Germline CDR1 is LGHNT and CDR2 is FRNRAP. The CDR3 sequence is CASGLAQGAMSHEQYF. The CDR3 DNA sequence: TGTGCTAGTGGCTTGGCCCAGGGGGCCATGTCTCACGAGCAGTACTTC.

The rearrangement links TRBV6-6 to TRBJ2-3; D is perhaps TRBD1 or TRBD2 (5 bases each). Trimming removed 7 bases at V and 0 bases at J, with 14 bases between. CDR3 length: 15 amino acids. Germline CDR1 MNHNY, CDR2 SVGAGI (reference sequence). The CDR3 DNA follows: TGTGCCAGCATGGTGGGGGATCTAAGCACAGATACGCAGTATTTT. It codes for CASMVGDLSTDTQYF.

The CDR3: CASSIGWGNEKLFF. CDR3 DNA sequence: TGTGCCAGTAGTATCGGTTGGGGTAATGAAAAACTGTTTTTT. The rearrangement uses TRBV19 and TRBJ1-4; D ambiguous. V was cut by 3 bases and J by 4 bases, with 9 bases left in between. Germline CDR1 reads LNHDA; CDR2 reads SQIVND (reference sequence). The CDR3 length is 14 residues. The full variable domain, rest sourced from reference TRBV19 and TRBJ1-4, is DGGITQSPKYLFRKEGQNVTLSCEQNLNHDAMYWYRQDPGQGLRLIYYSQIVNDFQKGDIAEGYSVSREKKESFPLTVTSAQKNPTAFYLCASSIGWGNEKLFFGSGTQLSVL.

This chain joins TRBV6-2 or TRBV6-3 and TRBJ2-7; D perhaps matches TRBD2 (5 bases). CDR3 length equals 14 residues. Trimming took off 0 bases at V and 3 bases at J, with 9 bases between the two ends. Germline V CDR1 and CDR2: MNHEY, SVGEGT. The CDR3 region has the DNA TGTGCCAGCAGTTACTCCGACACTAGCTACGAGCAGTACGTC. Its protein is CASSYSDTSYEQYV.

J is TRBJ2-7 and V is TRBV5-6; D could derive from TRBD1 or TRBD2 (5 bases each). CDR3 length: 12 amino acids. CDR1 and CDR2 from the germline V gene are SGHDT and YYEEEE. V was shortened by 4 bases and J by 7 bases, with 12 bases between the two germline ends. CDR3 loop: CASSPGTGEQYV. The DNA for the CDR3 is TGTGCCAGCAGCCCCGGGACGGGTGAGCAGTACGTC.

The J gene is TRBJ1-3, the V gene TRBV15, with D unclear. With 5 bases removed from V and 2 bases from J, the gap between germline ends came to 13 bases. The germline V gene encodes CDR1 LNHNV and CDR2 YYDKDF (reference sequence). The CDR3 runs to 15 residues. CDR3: CATSRRQVAGNTIYF. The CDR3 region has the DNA TGTGCCACCAGCCGCCGTCAGGTGGCTGGAAACACCATATATTTT.

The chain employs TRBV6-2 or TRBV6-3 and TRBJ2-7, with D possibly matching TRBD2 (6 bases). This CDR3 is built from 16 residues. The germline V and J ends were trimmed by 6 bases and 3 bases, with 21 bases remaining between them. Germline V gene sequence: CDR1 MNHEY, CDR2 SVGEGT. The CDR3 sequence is CASSSMEGYKNYEQYV. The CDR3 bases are TGTGCCAGCAGCAGCATGGAGGGGTATAAAAACTACGAGCAGTACGTC.

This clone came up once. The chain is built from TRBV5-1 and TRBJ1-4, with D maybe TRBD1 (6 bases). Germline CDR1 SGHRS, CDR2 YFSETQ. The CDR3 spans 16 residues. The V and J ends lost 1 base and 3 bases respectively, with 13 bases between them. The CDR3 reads CASSLRGAVANEKLFF. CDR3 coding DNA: TGCGCCAGCAGCTTGCGGGGGGCGGTGGCTAATGAAAAACTGTTTTTT.

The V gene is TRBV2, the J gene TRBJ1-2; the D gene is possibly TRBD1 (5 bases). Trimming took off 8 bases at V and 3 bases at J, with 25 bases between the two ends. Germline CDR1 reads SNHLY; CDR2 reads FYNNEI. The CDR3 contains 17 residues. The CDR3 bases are TGTGCCAGCTGCCCCTCCGGGACCGCGGGGTGGTACTATGGCTACACCTTC. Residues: CASCPSGTAGWYYGYTF.

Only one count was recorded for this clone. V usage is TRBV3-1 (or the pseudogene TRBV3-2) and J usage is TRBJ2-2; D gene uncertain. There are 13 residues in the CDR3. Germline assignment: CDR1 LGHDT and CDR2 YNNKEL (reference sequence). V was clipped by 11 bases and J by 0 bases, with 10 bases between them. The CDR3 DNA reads TGTGCCTCCAGGCGGCCGAACACCGGGGAGCTGTTTTTT. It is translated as CASRRPNTGELFF.

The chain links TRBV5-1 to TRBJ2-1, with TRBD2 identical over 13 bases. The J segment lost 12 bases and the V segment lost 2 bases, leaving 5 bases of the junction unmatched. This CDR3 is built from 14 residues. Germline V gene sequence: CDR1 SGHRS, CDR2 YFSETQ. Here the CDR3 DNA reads TGCGCCAGCAGCTTAGGGACTAGCGGGATGGTGCAGTTCTTC. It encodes CASSLGTSGMVQFF.

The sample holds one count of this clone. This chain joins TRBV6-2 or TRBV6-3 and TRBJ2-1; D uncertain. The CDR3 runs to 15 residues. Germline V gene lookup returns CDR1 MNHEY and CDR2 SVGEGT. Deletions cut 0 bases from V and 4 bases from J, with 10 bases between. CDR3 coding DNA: TGTGCCAGCAGTTACTCGAGCCAGCGTTACAATGAGCAGTTCTTC. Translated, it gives CASSYSSQRYNEQFF.

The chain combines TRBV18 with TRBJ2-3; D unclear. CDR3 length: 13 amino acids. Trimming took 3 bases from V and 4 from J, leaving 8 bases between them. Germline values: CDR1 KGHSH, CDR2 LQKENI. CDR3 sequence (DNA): TGTGCCAGCTCACCTACGTACGCAGATACGCAGTATTTT. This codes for CASSPTYADTQYF. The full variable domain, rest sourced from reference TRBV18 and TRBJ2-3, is NAGVMQNPRHLVRRRGQEARLRCSPMKGHSHVYWYRQLPEEGLKFMVYLQKENIIDESGMPKERFSAEFPKEGPSILRIQQVVRGDSAAYFCASSPTYADTQYFGPGTRLTVL.

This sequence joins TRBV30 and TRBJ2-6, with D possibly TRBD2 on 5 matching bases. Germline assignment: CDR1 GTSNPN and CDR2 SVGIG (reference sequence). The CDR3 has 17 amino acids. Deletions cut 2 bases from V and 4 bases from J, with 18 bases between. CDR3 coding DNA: TGTGCCTGGAGTACCCTAAAAACTAGTCAAGGGGCCAACGTCCTGACTTTC. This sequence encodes CAWSTLKTSQGANVLTF.

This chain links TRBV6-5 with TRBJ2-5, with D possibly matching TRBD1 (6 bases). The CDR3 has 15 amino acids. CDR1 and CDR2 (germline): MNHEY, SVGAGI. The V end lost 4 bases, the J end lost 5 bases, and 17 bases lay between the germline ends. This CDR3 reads CASSFLGQYLETQYF. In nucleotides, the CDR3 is TGTGCCAGCAGTTTCCTAGGACAGTACCTTGAGACCCAGTACTTC.

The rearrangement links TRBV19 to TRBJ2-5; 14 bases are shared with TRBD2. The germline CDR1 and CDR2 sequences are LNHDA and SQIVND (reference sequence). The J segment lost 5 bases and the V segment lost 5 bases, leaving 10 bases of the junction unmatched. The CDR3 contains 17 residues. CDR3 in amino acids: CASSARGLAGGRETQYF. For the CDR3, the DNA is TGTGCCAGTAGTGCTCGAGGACTAGCGGGGGGTCGGGAGACCCAGTACTTC. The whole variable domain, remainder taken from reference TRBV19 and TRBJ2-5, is DGGITQSPKYLFRKEGQNVTLSCEQNLNHDAMYWYRQDPGQGLRLIYYSQIVNDFQKGDIAEGYSVSREKKESFPLTVTSAQKNPTAFYLCASSARGLAGGRETQYFGPGTRLLVL.

The CDR3 DNA reads TGTGCCAGCAGTGAAGCGCGTACAGGGAACAATGAGCAGTTCTTC. It codes for CASSEARTGNNEQFF. The chain has TRBV2 and TRBJ2-1; the D gene is possibly TRBD1 (6 bases). CDR3 size: 15 residues. From germline, CDR1 is SNHLY and CDR2 FYNNEI. V was shortened by 0 bases and J by 5 bases, with 11 bases between the two germline ends.

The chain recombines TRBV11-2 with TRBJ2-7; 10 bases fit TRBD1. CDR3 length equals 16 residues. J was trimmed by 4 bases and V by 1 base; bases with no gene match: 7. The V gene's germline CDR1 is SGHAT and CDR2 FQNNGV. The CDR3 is CASSLGGTGVYYEQYF. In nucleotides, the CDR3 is TGTGCCAGCAGCTTAGGTGGGACAGGGGTTTATTACGAGCAGTACTTC.

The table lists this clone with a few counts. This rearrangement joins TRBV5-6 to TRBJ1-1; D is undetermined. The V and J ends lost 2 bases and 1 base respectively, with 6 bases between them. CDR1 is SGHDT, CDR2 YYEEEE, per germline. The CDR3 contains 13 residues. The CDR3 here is CASSLTWNTEAFF. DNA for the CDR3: TGTGCCAGCAGCTTAACTTGGAACACTGAAGCTTTCTTT.

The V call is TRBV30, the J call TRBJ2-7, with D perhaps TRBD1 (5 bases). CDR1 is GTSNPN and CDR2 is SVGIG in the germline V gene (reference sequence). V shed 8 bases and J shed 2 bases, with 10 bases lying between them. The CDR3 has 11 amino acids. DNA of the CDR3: TGTGCCGGCAGGGTTACCTACGAGCAGTACTTC. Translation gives CAGRVTYEQYF. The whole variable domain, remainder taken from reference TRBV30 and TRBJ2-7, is SQTIHQWPATLVQPVGSPLSLECTVEGTSNPNLYWYRQAAGRGLQLLFYSVGIGQISSEVPQNLSASRPQDRQFILSSKKLLLSDSGFYLCAGRVTYEQYFGPGTRLTVT.

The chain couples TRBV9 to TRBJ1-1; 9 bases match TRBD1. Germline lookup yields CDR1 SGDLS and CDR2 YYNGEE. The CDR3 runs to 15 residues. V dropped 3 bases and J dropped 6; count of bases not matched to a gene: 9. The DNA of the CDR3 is TGTGCCAGCAGCGGACAGCAGGGACAGGGTGCTGAAGCTTTCTTT. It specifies CASSGQQGQGAEAFF. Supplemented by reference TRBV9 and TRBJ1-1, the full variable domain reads DSGVTQTPKHLITATGQRVTLRCSPRSGDLSVYWYQQSLDQGLQFLIQYYNGEERAKGNILERFSAQQFPDLHSELNLSSLELGDSALYFCASSGQQGQGAEAFFGQGTRLTVV.

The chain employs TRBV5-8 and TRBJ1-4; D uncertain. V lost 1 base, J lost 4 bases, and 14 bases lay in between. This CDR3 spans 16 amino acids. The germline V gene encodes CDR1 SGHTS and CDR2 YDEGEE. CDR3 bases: TGTGCCAGCAGCTTGAGGGCAACGGCCCGTAATGAAAAACTGTTTTTT. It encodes CASSLRATARNEKLFF.

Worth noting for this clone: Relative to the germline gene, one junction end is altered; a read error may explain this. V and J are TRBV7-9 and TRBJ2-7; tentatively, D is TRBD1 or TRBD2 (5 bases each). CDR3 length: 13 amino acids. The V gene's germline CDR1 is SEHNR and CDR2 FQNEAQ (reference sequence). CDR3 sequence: CASSLEGRTGLTF. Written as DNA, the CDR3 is TGTGCCAGCAGCTTAGAAGGCCGTACAGGACTGACCTTC.